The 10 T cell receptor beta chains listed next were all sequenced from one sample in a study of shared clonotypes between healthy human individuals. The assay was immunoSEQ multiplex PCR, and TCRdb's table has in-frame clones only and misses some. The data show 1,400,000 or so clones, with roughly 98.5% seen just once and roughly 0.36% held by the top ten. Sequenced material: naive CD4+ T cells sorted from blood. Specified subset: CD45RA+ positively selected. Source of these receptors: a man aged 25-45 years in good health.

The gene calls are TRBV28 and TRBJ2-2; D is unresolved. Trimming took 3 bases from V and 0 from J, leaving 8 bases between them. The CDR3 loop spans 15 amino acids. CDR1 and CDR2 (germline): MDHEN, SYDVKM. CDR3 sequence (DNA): TGTGCCAGCAGTTTGACACCTGCGAACACCGGGGAGCTGTTTTTT. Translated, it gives CASSLTPANTGELFF.

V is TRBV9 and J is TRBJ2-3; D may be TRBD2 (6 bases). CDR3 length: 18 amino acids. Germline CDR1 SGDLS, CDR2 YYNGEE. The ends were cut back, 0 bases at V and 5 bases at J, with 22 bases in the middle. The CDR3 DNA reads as TGTGCCAGCAGCGTAGGCCTACACGGGGGTTCCCGGAGAGATACGCAGTATTTT. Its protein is CASSVGLHGGSRRDTQYF.

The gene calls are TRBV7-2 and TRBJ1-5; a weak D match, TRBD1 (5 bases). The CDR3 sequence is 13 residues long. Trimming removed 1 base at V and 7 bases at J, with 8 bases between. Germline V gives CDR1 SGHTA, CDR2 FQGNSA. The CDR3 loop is CASSLDNRQPQHF. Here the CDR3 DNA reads TGTGCCAGCAGCTTAGACAACAGGCAGCCCCAGCATTTT.

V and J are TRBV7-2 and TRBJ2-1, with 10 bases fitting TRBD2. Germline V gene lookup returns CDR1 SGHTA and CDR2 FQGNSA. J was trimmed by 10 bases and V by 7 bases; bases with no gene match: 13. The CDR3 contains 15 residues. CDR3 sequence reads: CASTQTSGWGDEQFF. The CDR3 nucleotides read TGTGCCAGCACCCAGACTAGCGGGTGGGGAGACGAGCAGTTCTTC. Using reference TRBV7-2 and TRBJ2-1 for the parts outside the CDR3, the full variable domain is GAGVSQSPSNKVTEKGKDVELRCDPISGHTALYWYRQSLGQGLEFLIYFQGNSAPDKSGLPSDRFSAERTGGSVSTLTIQRTQQEDSAVYLCASTQTSGWGDEQFFGPGTRLTVL.

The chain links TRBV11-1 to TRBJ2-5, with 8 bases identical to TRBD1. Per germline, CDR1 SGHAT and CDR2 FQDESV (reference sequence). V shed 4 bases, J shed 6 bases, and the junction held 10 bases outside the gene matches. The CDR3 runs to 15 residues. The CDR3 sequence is CASSYRGNTWKTQYF. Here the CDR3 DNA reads TGTGCCAGCAGCTACAGGGGGAACACGTGGAAGACCCAGTACTTC.

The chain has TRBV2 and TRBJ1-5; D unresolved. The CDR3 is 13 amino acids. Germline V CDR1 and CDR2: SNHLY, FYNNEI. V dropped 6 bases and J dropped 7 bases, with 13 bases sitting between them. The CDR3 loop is CASSGRSEQPQHF. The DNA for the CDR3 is TGTGCCAGCAGCGGTCGGTCAGAACAGCCCCAGCATTTT.

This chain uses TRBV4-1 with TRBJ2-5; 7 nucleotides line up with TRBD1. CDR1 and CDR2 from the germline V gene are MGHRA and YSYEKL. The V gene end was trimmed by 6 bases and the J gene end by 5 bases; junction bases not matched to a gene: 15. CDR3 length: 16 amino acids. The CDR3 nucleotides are TGCGCCAGCAGGCCCTTAGTTACAGGGGTTGGCGAGACCCAGTACTTC. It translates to CASRPLVTGVGETQYF.

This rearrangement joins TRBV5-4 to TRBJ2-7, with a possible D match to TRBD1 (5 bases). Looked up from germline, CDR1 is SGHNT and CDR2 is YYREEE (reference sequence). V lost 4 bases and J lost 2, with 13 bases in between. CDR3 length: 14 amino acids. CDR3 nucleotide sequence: TGTGCCAGCAGCCCAGGGTACAGGACCTACGAGCAGTACTTC. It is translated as CASSPGYRTYEQYF. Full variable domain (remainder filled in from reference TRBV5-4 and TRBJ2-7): ETGVTQSPTHLIKTRGQQVTLRCSSQSGHNTVSWYQQALGQGPQFIFQYYREEENGRGNFPPRFSGLQFPNYSSELNVNALELDDSALYLCASSPGYRTYEQYFGPGTRLTVT.

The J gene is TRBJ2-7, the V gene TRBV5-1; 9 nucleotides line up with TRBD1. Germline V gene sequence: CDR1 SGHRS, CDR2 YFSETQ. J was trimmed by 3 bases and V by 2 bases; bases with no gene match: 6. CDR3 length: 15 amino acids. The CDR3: CASSFSGTGNYEQYF. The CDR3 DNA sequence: TGCGCCAGCAGCTTCTCCGGGACAGGGAACTACGAGCAGTACTTC.

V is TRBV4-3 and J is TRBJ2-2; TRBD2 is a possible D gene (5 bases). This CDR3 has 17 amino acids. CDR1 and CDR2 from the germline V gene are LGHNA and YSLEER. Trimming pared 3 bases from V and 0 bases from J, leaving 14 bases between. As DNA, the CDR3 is TGCGCCAGCAGCCAGGATACTAGGCGAACGAACACCGGGGAGCTGTTTTTT. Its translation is CASSQDTRRTNTGELFF.